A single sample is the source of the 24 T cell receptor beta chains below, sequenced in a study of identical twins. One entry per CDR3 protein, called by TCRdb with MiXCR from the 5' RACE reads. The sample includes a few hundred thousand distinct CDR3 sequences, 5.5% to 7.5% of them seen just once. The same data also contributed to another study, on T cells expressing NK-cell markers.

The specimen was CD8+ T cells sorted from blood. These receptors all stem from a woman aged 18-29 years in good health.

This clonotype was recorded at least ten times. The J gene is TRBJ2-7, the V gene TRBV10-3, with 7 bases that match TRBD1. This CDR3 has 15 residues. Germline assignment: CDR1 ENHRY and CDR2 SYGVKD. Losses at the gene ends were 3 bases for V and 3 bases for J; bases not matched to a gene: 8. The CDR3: CAISDPGTVYYEQYF. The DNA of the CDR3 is TGTGCCATCAGTGACCCTGGGACAGTTTACTACGAGCAGTACTTC.

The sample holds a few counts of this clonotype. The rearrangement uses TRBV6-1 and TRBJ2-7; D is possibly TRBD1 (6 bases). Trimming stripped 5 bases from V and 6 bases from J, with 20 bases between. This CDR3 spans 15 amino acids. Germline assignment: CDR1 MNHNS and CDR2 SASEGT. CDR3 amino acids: CASSTMDSRDSEQYF. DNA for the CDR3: TGTGCCAGCAGTACGATGGACAGCCGCGATTCCGAGCAGTACTTC.

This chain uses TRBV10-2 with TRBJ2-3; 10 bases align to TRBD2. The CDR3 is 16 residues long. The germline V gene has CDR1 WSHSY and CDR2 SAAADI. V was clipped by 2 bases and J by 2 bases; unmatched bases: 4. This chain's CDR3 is CASSEGLAGDTDTQYF. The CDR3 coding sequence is TGCGCCAGCAGTGAGGGCCTAGCGGGGGACACAGATACGCAGTATTTT.

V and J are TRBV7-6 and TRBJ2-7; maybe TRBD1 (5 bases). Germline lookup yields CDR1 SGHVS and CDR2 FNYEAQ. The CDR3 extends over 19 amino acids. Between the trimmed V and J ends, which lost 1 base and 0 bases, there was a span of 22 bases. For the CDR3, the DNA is TGTGCCAGCAGCTTAGGTCAGGGCACCGACATGCTGCTCTCCTACGAGCAGTACTTC. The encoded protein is CASSLGQGTDMLLSYEQYF.

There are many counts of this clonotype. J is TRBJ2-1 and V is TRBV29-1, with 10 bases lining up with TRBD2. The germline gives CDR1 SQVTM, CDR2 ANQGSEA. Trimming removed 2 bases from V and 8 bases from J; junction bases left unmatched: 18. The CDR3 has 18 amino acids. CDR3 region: CSVELGSGRPIFLDEQFF. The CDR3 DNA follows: TGCAGCGTTGAATTAGGTAGCGGGAGGCCCATCTTCTTAGATGAGCAGTTCTTC.

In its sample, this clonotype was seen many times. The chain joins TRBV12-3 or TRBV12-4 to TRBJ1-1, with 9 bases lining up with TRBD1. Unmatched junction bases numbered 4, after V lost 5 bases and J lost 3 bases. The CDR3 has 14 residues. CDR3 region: CASSVGQGYTEAFF. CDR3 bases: TGTGCCAGCAGTGTCGGACAGGGGTACACTGAAGCTTTCTTT.

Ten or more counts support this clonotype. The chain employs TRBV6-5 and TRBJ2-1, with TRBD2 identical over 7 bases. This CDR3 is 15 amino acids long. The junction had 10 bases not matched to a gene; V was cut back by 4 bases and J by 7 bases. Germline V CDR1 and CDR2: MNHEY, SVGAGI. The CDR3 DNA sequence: TGTGCCAGCAGTTCTACTAGCGCACCGGCGAATGAGCAGTTCTTC. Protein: CASSSTSAPANEQFF.

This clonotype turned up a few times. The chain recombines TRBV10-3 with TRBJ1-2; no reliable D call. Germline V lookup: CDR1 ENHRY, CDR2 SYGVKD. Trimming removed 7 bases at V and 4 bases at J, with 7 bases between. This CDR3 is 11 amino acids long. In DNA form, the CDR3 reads TGTGCCATCATTTCAGGCTATGGCTACACCTTC. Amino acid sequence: CAIISGYGYTF.

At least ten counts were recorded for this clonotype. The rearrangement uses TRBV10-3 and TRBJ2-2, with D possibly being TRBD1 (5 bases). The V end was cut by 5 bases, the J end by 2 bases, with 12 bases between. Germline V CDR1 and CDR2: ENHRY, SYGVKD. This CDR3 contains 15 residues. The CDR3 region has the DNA TGTGCCATCAGTTTCCTGGACACAAACACCGGGGAGCTGTTTTTT. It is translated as CAISFLDTNTGELFF.

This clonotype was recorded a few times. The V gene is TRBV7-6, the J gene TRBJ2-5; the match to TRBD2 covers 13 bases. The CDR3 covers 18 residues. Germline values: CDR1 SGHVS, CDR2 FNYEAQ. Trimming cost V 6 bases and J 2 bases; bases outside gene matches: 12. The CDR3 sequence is CASSSRLAGGYIQETQYF. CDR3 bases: TGTGCCAGCAGTTCCCGACTAGCGGGGGGCTACATTCAAGAGACCCAGTACTTC.

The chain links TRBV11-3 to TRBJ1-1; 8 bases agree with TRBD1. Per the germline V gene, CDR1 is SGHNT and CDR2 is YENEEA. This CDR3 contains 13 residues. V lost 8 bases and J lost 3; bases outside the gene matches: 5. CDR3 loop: CASRPGGHTEAFF. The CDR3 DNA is TGTGCCAGCCGGCCAGGGGGCCACACTGAAGCTTTCTTT.

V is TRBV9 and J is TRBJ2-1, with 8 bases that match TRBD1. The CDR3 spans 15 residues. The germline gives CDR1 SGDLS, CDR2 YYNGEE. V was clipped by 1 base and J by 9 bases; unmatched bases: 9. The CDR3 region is CASSVNRGIGGEQFF. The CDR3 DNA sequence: TGTGCCAGCAGCGTAAACAGGGGGATCGGTGGTGAGCAGTTCTTC.

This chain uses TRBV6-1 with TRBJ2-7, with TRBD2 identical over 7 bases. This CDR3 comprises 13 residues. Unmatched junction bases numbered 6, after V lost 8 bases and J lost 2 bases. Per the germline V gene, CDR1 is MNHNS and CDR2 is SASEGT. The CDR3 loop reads CASGEGSAYEQYF. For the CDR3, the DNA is TGTGCCAGCGGGGAGGGGTCCGCCTACGAGCAGTACTTC.

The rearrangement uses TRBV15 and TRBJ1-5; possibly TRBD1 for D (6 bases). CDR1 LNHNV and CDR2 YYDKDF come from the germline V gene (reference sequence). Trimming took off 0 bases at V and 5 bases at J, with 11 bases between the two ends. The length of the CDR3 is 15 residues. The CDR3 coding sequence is TGTGCCACCAGCAGAGACAGGGGAAGGGATCAGCCCCAGCATTTT. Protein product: CATSRDRGRDQPQHF.

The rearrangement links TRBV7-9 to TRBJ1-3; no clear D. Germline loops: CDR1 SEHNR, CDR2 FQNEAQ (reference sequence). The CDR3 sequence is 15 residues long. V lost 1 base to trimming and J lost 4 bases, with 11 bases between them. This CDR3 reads CASSLVEGAGNTIYF. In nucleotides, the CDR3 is TGTGCCAGCAGCTTAGTGGAAGGAGCCGGAAACACCATATATTTT.

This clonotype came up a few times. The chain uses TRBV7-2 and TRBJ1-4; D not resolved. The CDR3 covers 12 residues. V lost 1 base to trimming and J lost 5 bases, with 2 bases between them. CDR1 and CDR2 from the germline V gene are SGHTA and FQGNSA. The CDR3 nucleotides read TGTGCCAGCAGCTTAGGGAATGAAAAACTGTTTTTT. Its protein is CASSLGNEKLFF. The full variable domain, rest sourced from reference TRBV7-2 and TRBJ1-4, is GAGVSQSPSNKVTEKGKDVELRCDPISGHTALYWYRQSLGQGLEFLIYFQGNSAPDKSGLPSDRFSAERTGGSVSTLTIQRTQQEDSAVYLCASSLGNEKLFFGSGTQLSVL.

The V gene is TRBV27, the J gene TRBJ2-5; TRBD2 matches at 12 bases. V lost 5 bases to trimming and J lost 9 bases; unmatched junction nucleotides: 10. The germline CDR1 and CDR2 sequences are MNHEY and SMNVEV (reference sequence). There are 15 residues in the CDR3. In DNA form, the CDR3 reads TGTGCCAGCAGTGCCCGACTAGCGGGGGTGTTGGCCCAGTACTTC. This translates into CASSARLAGVLAQYF.

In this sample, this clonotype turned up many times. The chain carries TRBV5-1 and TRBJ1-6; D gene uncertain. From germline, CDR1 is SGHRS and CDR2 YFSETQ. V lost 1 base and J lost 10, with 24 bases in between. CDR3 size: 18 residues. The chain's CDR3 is CASSLRSVRAEYGSPLHF. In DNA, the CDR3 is TGCGCCAGCAGCTTGCGGTCCGTTCGTGCGGAGTACGGATCACCCCTCCACTTT.

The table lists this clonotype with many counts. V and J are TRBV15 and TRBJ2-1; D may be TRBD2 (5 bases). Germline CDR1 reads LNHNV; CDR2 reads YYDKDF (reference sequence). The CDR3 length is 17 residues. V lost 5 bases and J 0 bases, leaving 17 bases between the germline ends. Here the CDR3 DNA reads TGTGCCACCAGCGCCGAATCGGGGAGCAGCTCCTACAATGAGCAGTTCTTC. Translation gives CATSAESGSSSYNEQFF.

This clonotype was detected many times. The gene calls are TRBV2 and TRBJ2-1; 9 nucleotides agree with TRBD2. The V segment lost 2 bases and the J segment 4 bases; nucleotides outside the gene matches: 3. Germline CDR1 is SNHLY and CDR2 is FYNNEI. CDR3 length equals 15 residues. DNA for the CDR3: TGTGCCAGCAGTGAAAGACTAGCGGAGTACAATGAGCAGTTCTTC. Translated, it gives CASSERLAEYNEQFF.

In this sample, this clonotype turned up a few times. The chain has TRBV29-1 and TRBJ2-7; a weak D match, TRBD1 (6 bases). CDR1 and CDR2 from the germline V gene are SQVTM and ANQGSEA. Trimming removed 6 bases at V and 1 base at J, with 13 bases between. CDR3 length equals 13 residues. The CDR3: CSVHGGQSYEQYF. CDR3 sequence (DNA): TGCAGCGTCCATGGGGGACAATCCTACGAGCAGTACTTC.

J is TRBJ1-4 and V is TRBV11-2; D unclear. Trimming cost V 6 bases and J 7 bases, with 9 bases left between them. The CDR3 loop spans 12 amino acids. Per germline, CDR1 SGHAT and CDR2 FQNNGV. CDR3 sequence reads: CASSYSTEKLFF. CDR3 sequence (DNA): TGTGCCAGCAGTTATTCCACTGAAAAACTGTTTTTT.

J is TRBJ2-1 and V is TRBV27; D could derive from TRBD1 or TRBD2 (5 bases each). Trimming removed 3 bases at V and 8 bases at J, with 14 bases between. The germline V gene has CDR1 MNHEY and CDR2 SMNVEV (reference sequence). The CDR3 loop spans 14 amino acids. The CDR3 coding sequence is TGTGCCAGCAGTTTCCAGGGTTACGGGGATGAGCAGTTCTTC. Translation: CASSFQGYGDEQFF.

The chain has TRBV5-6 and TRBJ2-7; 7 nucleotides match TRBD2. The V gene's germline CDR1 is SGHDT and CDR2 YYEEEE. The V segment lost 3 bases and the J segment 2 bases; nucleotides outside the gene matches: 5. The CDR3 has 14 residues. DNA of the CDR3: TGTGCCAGCAGCTCGATAGCGGGCACCTACGAGCAGTACTTC. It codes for CASSSIAGTYEQYF.